Below, one T cell receptor (beta chain) is given with its context. The antigen is not known. Germline V gives CDR1 SQVTM, CDR2 ANQGSEA. The CDR3 sequence is 14 residues long. With 7 bases removed from V and 3 bases from J, the gap between germline ends came to 18 bases. TCR sequencing used cDNA made by reverse transcription of extracted RNA. Clones were read by immunoSEQ multiplex PCR, and TCRdb kept only the in-frame ones, dropping some. This table has some 150,000 clones, around 55% appearing once. The record originates from a study of CD8+ T cells in alopecia areata. Study-level information: It was oral tofacitinib, at 5 to 10 mg twice daily, that treated patients received.

Points from the study as a whole: Elevated clonality characterized lesional scalp relative to normal scalp, particularly in alopecia totalis/universalis.

This material consisted of CD8+ T cells sorted from blood, taken at week 0. The clonotype comes from a human donor with alopecia areata. This rearrangement joins TRBV29-1 to TRBJ1-1; tentatively, D is TRBD1 (5 bases). CDR3 region: CSALGRGGHTEAFF. The CDR3 DNA sequence: TGCAGCGCCTTGGGGCGCGGGGGACACACTGAAGCTTTCTTT.